A single sample is the source of the 14 T cell receptor beta chains below, sequenced in a study of cytomegalovirus exposure and HLA in healthy donors. PCR involved 60 Vbeta and 13 Jbeta primers. TCRdb's table, derived via immunoSEQ multiplex PCR, lists solely in-frame clones and lacks some. The table lists about 200,000 clones, around 86% of them singletons. The sample taken for sequencing was PBMCs. The receptors were sampled from a woman in her fifties or sixties in good health and CMV-seropositive.

This chain joins TRBV2 and TRBJ2-3, with TRBD2 matching over 7 bases. CDR3 length: 15 amino acids. J was trimmed by 2 bases and V by 1 base; bases with no gene match: 3. CDR1 and CDR2 (germline): SNHLY, FYNNEI. The DNA for the CDR3 is TGTGCCAGCAGTGAAGGCGGGGGACCCACAGATACGCAGTATTTT. Its protein is CASSEGGGPTDTQYF.

The J gene is TRBJ1-1, the V gene TRBV5-1; no clear D. CDR3 length: 12 amino acids. CDR1 is SGHRS, CDR2 YFSETQ, per germline. Trimming cost V 3 bases and J 10 bases, with 13 bases left between them. For the CDR3, the DNA is TGCGCCAGCAGCTGGAGCCGCGGCGTAGCTTTCTTT. Its protein product is CASSWSRGVAFF. Filled out from reference TRBV5-1 and TRBJ1-1, the complete variable domain reads KAGVTQTPRYLIKTRGQQVTLSCSPISGHRSVSWYQQTPGQGLQFLFEYFSETQRNKGNFPGRFSGRQFSNSRSEMNVSTLELGDSALYLCASSWSRGVAFFGQGTRLTVV.

The chain combines TRBV19 with TRBJ1-5, with no clear D. This CDR3 has 15 residues. V was clipped by 3 bases and J by 0 bases, with 9 bases between them. Germline V gene sequence: CDR1 LNHDA, CDR2 SQIVND (reference sequence). The CDR3 is CASSITTISNQPQHF. As DNA, the CDR3 is TGTGCCAGTAGTATCACAACTATTAGCAATCAGCCCCAGCATTTT.

The chain links TRBV6-5 to TRBJ2-7; 7 bases agree with TRBD2. Germline V gives CDR1 MNHEY, CDR2 SVGAGI. J was trimmed by 4 bases and V by 6 bases; bases with no gene match: 12. The CDR3 length is 15 residues. This CDR3 reads CASSSSGGSKYEQYF. CDR3 in DNA: TGTGCCAGCAGCTCATCGGGGGGAAGCAAGTACGAGCAGTACTTC.

This chain joins TRBV28 and TRBJ1-2; TRBD1 agrees at 12 bases. CDR1 is MDHEN, CDR2 SYDVKM, per germline. This CDR3 is 14 amino acids long. The V and J ends lost 7 bases and 10 bases, in that order; junction bases with no gene match: 10. This CDR3 reads CASKGGTGGVVYTF. In DNA, the CDR3 is TGTGCCAGCAAGGGTGGGACAGGGGGCGTTGTCTACACCTTC.

The chain combines TRBV6-1 with TRBJ1-1; 8 nucleotides align to TRBD1. The CDR3 has 12 residues. The germline V gene has CDR1 MNHNS and CDR2 SASEGT. V shed 7 bases and J 4 bases; nucleotides not matched to a gene: 2. The CDR3 protein is CASKTGATEAFF. Here the CDR3 DNA reads TGTGCCAGCAAGACAGGGGCCACTGAAGCTTTCTTT.

V usage is TRBV7-2 and J usage is TRBJ2-3; D gene uncertain. CDR3 length: 14 amino acids. The germline gives CDR1 SGHTA, CDR2 FQGNSA. Trimming cost V 5 bases and J 0 bases, with 9 bases left between them. CDR3 bases: TGTGCCAGCAGCCCTCTATCTAGCACAGATACGCAGTATTTT. The encoded protein is CASSPLSSTDTQYF. Based on the CDR3 plus reference TRBV7-2 and TRBJ2-3, the full variable domain is GAGVSQSPSNKVTEKGKDVELRCDPISGHTALYWYRQSLGQGLEFLIYFQGNSAPDKSGLPSDRFSAERTGGSVSTLTIQRTQQEDSAVYLCASSPLSSTDTQYFGPGTRLTVL.

V usage is TRBV6-5 and J usage is TRBJ2-2, with D possibly being TRBD1 (6 bases). The CDR3 covers 14 residues. With 6 bases removed from V and 1 base from J, the gap between germline ends came to 9 bases. Germline CDR1 reads MNHEY; CDR2 reads SVGAGI. The CDR3 DNA follows: TGTGCCAGCAGGGCGACAGGGAACACCGGGGAGCTGTTTTTT. Its protein is CASRATGNTGELFF.

The V and J genes are TRBV21-1 and TRBJ2-5; the DNA was not compared with TRBD1, the D call given in the table. TRBV21-1 is tagged as a pseudogene. CDR3 length: 16 residues. CDR3 sequence reads: CASSKPGTGIQETQYF. DNA for the CDR3: TGTGCCAGCAGCAAACCCGGGACAGGGATACAAGAGACCCAGTACTTC.

The rearrangement joins TRBV7-3 to TRBJ2-3; 8 bases align to TRBD1. CDR3 length equals 15 residues. The V gene end was trimmed by 5 bases and the J gene end by 0 bases; junction bases not matched to a gene: 4. CDR1 SGHTA and CDR2 FQGTGA come from the germline V gene. The CDR3 nucleotides are TGTGCCAGCAGCCCCCAGGGGGCCAGCACAGATACGCAGTATTTT. This encodes CASSPQGASTDTQYF.

The chain couples TRBV5-1 to TRBJ2-5; D perhaps matches TRBD2 (6 bases). The CDR3 has 15 residues. Trimming left V 0 bases short and J 2 bases short, with 11 bases between. The germline gives CDR1 SGHRS, CDR2 YFSETQ. Here the CDR3 reads CASSLAREAQETQYF. The CDR3 region has the DNA TGCGCCAGCAGCTTGGCCAGGGAGGCTCAAGAGACCCAGTACTTC.

This clone was seen more than once but under ten times. V usage is TRBV7-9 and J usage is TRBJ2-7; D uncertain. CDR3 length equals 13 residues. The germline V gene has CDR1 SEHNR and CDR2 FQNEAQ (reference sequence). The V end was cut by 8 bases, the J end by 4 bases, with 15 bases between. The CDR3 region is CASARSSTYEQYF. CDR3 bases: TGTGCCAGCGCCCGGTCGAGCACGTACGAGCAGTACTTC.

The chain employs TRBV7-2 and TRBJ2-7; 9 nucleotides align to TRBD2. This CDR3 region has 15 residues. V dropped 3 bases and J dropped 2; count of bases not matched to a gene: 5. Germline V lookup: CDR1 SGHTA, CDR2 FQGNSA. Here the CDR3 reads CASSFLAGEPYEQYF. In DNA form, the CDR3 reads TGTGCCAGCAGCTTTTTAGCGGGAGAGCCCTACGAGCAGTACTTC. Complete variable domain (other parts from reference TRBV7-2 and TRBJ2-7): GAGVSQSPSNKVTEKGKDVELRCDPISGHTALYWYRQSLGQGLEFLIYFQGNSAPDKSGLPSDRFSAERTGGSVSTLTIQRTQQEDSAVYLCASSFLAGEPYEQYFGPGTRLTVT.

The chain recombines TRBV7-2 with TRBJ2-5; TRBD1 is a possible D gene (6 bases). The CDR3 contains 14 residues. Trimming took off 5 bases at V and 2 bases at J, with 12 bases between the two ends. The germline V gene has CDR1 SGHTA and CDR2 FQGNSA. For the CDR3, the DNA is TGTGCCAGCAGCCCAGGGACATTACAAGAGACCCAGTACTTC. It yields the protein CASSPGTLQETQYF.